This T cell receptor beta chain was observed in a study of shared clonotypes between healthy human individuals. V gave up 2 bases and J gave up 0 bases; unmatched junction bases: 3. This CDR3 region has 16 residues. The V gene's germline CDR1 is KGHSH and CDR2 LQKENI. Profiled with immunoSEQ multiplex PCR; TCRdb holds only in-frame clones, not every one. The sample records 2 million to 2.5 million clones, 93% being singletons. The material sequenced was naive CD4+ T cells from PBMCs. Subset given: CD45RA+ positively selected. This TCR was sampled from a man between 18 and 29 years old in good health. Some clones in this sample may be carry-over from other donors' samples. V usage is TRBV18 and J usage is TRBJ2-2; 7 nucleotides align to TRBD1. As DNA, the CDR3 is TGTGCCAGCTCACCAGGGACAGACGCGAACACCGGGGAGCTGTTTTTT. Encoded protein: CASSPGTDANTGELFF.